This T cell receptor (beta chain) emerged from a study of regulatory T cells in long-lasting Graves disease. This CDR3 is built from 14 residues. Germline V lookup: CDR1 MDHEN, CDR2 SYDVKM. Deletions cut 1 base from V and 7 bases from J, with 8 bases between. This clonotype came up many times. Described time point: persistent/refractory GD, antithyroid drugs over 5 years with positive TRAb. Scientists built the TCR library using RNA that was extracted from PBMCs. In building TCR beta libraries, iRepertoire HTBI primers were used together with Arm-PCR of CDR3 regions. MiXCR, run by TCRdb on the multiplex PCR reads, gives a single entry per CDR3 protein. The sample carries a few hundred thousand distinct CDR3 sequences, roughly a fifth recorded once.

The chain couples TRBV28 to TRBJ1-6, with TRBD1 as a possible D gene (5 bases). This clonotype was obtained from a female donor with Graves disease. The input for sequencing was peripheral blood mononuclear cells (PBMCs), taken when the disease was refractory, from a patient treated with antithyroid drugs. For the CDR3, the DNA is TGTGCCAGCAGTTTATTCGGGGGGAATTCACCCCTCCACTTT. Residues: CASSLFGGNSPLHF.